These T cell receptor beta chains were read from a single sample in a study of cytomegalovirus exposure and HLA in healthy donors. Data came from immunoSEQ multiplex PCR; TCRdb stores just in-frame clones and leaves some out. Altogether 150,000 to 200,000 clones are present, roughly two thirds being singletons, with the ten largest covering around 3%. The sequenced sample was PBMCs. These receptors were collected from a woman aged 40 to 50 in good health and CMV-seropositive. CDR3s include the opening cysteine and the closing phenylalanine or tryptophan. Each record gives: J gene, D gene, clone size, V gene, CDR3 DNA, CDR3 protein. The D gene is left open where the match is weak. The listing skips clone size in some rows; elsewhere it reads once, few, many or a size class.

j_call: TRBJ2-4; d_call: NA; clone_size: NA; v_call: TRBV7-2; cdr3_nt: TGTGCCAGCAGCTTTACACCAGGGCAGGGAAACATTCAGTACTTC; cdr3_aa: CASSFTPGQGNIQYF
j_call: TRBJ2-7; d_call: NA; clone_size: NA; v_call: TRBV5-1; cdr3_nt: TGCGCCAGCAGCTTGGGGGTCAGGGCAACCGAGCAGTACTTC; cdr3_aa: CASSLGVRATEQYF
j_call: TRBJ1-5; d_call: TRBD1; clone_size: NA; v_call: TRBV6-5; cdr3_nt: TGTGCCAGCAGACAGGGGGCGCAGCCCCAGAATTTT; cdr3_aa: CASRQGAQPQNF
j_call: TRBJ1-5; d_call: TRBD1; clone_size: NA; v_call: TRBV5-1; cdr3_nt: TGCGCCAGCAGCGCCGTGACAGGGTACTACCAGCCCCAGCATTTT; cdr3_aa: CASSAVTGYYQPQHF
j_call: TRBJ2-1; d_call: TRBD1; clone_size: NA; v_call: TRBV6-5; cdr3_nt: TGTGCCAGCAGTTACTCGACGACAGGGCGGAATGAGCAGTTCTTC; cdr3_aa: CASSYSTTGRNEQFF
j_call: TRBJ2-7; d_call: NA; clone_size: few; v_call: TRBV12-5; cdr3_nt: TGTGCTAGTGGTTTGGTACCTGGGGGCAGTGCCTACGAGCAGTACTTC; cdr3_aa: CASGLVPGGSAYEQYF
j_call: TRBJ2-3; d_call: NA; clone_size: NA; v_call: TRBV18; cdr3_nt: TGTGCCAGCTCACCAAGGACTTTGAGCACAGATACGCAGTATTTT; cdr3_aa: CASSPRTLSTDTQYF
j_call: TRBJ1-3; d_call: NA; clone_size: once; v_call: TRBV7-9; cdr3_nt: TGTGCCAGCAGCCTACAAACGGACAGCCCTTTCGGAAACACCATATATTTT; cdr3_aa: CASSLQTDSPFGNTIYF
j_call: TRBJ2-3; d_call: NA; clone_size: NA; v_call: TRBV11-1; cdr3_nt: TGTGCCAGCAGCTGGGGCGTTAGCGGAGACACTAACACAGATACGCAGTATTTT; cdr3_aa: CASSWGVSGDTNTDTQYF
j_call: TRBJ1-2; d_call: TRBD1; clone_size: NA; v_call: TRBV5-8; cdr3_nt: TGTGCCAGCAGCTTCGGGACAGCCTATGGCTACACCTTC; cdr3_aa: CASSFGTAYGYTF
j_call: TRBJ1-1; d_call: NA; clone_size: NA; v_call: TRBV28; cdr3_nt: TGTGCCAGCACGTCCAACACTGAAGCTTTCTTT; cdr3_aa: CASTSNTEAFF
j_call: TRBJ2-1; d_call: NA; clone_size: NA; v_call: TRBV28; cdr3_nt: TGTGCCAGCAGTCCAAACCCCCTCCTCCTAGTGAATGAGCAGTTCTTC; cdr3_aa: CASSPNPLLLVNEQFF
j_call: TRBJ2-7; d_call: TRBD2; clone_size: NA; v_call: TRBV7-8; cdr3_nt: TGTGCCAGCATAGAGCGGGAGACCTTTGGCGAGCAGTACTTC; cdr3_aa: CASIERETFGEQYF
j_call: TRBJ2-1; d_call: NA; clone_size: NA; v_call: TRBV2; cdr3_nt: TGTGCCAGCACCGGGTACAATGAGCAGTTCTTC; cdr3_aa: CASTGYNEQFF
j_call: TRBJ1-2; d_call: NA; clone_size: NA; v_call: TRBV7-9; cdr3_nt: TGTGCCAGCAGCTTAGAGGCGGAAAGCCGAGCTAACTATGGCTACACCTTC; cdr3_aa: CASSLEAESRANYGYTF
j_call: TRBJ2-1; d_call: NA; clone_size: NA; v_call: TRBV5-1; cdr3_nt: TGCGCCAGCAGCTTCTCGACAGGTACATCCAATGAGCAGTTCTTC; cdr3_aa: CASSFSTGTSNEQFF
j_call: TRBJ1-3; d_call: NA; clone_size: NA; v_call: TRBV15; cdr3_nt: TGTGCCACCAGCAGAGATCGGGGCTCTGGAAACACCATATATTTT; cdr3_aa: CATSRDRGSGNTIYF
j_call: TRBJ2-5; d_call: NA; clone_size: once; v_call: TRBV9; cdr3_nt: TGTGCCAGCAGCGCCGATAGAGAGACCCAGTACTTC; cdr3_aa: CASSADRETQYF
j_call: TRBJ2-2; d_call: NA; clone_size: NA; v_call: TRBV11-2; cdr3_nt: TGTGCCAGCAGCTCCCCGACAGGAGCGATGGGAACCGGGGAGCTGTTTTTT; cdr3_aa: CASSSPTGAMGTGELFF
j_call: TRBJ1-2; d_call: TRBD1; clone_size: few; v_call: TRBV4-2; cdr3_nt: TGTGCCAGCAGCCAAGACGGGACAGGTCGAAGCTACACCTTC; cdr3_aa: CASSQDGTGRSYTF
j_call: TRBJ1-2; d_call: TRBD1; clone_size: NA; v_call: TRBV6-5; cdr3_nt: TGTGCCAGCAGTTCGGGACAGGGATATGGCTACACCTTC; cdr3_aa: CASSSGQGYGYTF
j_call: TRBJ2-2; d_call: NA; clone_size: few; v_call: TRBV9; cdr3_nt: TGTGCCAGCAGCGCCACAGTTTACACCGGGGAGCTGTTTTTT; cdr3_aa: CASSATVYTGELFF
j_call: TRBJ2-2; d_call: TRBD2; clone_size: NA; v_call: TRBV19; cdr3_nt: TGTGCCAGTCGGGAGACTAGCGGAGTAGCCGGGGAGCTGTTTTTT; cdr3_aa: CASRETSGVAGELFF
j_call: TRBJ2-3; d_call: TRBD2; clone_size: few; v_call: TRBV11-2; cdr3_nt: TGTGCCAGCAGCTCCGGGGGGGGCACAGATACGCAGTATTTT; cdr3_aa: CASSSGGGTDTQYF
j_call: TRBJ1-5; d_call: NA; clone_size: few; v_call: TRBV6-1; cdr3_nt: TGTGCCAGCAGCCTCAGGGTAAACCAGCCCCAGCATTTT; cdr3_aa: CASSLRVNQPQHF
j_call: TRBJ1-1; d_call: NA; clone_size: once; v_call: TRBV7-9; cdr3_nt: TGTGCCAGCAGCTTTGGGGGACACGACACTGAAGCTTTCTTT; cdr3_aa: CASSFGGHDTEAFF
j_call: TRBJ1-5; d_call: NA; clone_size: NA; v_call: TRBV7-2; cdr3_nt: TGTGCCAGCAGCCGTTTTAATCAGCCCCAGCATTTT; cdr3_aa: CASSRFNQPQHF
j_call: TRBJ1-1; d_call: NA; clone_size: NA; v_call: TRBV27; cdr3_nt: TGTGCCAGCAGTCGGGGGTCTTACATGAACACTGAAGCTTTCTTT; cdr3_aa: CASSRGSYMNTEAFF
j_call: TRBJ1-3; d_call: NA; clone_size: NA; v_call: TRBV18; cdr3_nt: TGTGCCAGCTCAGGGAGTGAAGGATTCTCTGGAAACACCATATATTTT; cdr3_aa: CASSGSEGFSGNTIYF
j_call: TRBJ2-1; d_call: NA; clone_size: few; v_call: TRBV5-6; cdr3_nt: TGTGCCAGCAGCTTGAACCCCCTGGAGATGGTAAATGAGCAGTTCTTC; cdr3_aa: CASSLNPLEMVNEQFF
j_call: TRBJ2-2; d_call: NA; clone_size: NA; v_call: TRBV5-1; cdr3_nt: TGCGCCAGCAGCTTGACCGGGACAAACACCGGGGAGCTGTTTTTT; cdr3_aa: CASSLTGTNTGELFF
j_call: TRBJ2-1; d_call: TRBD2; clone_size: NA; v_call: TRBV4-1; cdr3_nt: TGCGCCAGCAGCCAAGATGAGGGAGCGGGGGGCCTCAATGAGCAGTTCTTC; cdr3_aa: CASSQDEGAGGLNEQFF
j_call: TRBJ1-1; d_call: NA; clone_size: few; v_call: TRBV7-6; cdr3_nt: TGTGCCAGCAGCTTTGGGGAGAGCACTGAAGCTTTCTTT; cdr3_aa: CASSFGESTEAFF
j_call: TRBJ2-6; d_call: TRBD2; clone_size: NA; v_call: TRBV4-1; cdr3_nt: TGCGCCAGCAGTAGTAGCGGGAGGAGTGGGGCCAACGTCCTGACTTTC; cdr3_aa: CASSSSGRSGANVLTF
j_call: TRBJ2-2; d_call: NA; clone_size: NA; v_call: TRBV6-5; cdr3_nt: TGTGCCAGCACCCAGGGAACCGGGGAGCTGTTTTTT; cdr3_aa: CASTQGTGELFF
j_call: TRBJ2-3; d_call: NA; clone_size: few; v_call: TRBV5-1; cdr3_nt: TGCGCCAGCAGCTTGTCAACAGGGTATAAAGATACGCAGTATTTT; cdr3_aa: CASSLSTGYKDTQYF
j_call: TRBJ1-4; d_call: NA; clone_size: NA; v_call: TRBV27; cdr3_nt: TGTGCCAGCAGTTTACTTGGGGGCGTTAATGAAAAACTGTTTTTT; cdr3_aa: CASSLLGGVNEKLFF